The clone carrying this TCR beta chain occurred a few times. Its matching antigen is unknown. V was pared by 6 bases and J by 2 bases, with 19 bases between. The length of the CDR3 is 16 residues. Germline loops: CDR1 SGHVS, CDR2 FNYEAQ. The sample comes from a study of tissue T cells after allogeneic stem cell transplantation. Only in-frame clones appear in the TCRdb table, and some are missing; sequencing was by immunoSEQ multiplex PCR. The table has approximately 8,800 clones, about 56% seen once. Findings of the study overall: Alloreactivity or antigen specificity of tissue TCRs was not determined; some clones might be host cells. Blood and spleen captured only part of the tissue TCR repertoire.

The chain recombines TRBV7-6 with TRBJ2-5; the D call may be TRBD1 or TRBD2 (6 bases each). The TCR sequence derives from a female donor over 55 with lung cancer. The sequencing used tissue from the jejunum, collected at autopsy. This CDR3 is CASRPSAGQRQETQYF. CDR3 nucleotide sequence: TGTGCCAGCAGGCCCTCGGCGGGACAACGACAAGAGACCCAGTACTTC.